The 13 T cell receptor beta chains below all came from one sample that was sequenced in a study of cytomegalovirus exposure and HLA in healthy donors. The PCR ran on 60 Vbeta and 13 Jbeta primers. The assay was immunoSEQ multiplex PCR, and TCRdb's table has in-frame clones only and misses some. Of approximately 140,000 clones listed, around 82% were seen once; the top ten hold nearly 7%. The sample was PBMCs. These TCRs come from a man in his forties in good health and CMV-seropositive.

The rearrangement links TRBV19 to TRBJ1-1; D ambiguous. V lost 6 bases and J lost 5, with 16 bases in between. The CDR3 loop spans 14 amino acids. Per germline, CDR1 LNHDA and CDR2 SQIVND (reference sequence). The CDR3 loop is CASSSPAGWTEAFF. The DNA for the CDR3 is TGTGCCAGTAGCTCACCAGCGGGGTGGACTGAAGCTTTCTTT.

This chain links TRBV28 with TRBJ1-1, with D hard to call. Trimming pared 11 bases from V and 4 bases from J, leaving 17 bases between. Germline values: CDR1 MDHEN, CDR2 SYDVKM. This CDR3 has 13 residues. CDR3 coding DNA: TGTGCCGGTGGAGGGTTTTCGGGCACTGAAGCTTTCTTT. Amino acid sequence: CAGGGFSGTEAFF.

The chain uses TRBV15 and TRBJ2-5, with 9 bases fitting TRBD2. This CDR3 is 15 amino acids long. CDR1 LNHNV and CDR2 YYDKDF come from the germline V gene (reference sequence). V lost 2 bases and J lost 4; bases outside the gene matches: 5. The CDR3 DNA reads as TGTGCCACCAGCAGACCCGCGGGGGGGGGAGAGACCCAGTACTTC. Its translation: CATSRPAGGGETQYF. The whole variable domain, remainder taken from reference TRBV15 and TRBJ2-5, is DAMVIQNPRYQVTQFGKPVTLSCSQTLNHNVMYWYQQKSSQAPKLLFHYYDKDFNNEADTPDNFQSRRPNTSFCFLDIRSPGLGDTAMYLCATSRPAGGGETQYFGPGTRLLVL.

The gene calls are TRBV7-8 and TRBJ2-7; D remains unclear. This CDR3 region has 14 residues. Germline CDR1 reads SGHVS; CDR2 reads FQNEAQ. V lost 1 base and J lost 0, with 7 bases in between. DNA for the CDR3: TGTGCCAGCAGCTTAGTCCGGAGCTCCTACGAGCAGTACTTC. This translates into CASSLVRSSYEQYF.

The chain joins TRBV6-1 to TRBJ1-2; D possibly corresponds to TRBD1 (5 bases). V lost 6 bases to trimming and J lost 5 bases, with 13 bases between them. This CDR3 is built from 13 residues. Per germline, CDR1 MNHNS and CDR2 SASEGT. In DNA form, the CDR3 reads TGTGCCAGCAGCCCGGCCTCAGGGTATGGCTACACCTTC. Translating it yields CASSPASGYGYTF.

The CDR3 loop is CASSPGARILGTSGRGLYEQYF. Written as DNA, the CDR3 is TGTGCCAGCAGCCCCGGGGCACGGATCCTCGGGACTAGCGGGAGGGGATTGTACGAGCAGTACTTC. The chain combines TRBV9 with TRBJ2-5, with TRBD2 matching over 16 bases. Judging by the DNA end, TRBJ2-7 fits better; the J call may be wrong. Germline values: CDR1 SGDLS, CDR2 YYNGEE. This CDR3 contains 22 residues.

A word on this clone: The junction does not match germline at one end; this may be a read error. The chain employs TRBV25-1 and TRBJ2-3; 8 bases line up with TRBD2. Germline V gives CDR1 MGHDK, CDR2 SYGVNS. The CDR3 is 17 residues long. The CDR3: CVSSEPVAGSGGDTQYF. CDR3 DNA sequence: TGTGTCAGCAGTGAACCGGTAGCGGGGAGCGGAGGAGATACGCAGTATTTT.

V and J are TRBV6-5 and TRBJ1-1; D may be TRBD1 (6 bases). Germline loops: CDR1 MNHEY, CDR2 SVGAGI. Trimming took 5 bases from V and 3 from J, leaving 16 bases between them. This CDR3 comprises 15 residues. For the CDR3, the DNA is TGTGCCAGCAGTCGTTCGACAGGTTTTCACACTGAAGCTTTCTTT. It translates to CASSRSTGFHTEAFF.

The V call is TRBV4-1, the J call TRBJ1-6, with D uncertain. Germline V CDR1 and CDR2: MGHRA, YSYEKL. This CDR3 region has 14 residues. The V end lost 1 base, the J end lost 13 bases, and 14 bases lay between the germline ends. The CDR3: CASSQGLPEGPLHF. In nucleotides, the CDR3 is TGCGCCAGCAGCCAAGGGCTTCCGGAGGGTCCCCTCCACTTT.

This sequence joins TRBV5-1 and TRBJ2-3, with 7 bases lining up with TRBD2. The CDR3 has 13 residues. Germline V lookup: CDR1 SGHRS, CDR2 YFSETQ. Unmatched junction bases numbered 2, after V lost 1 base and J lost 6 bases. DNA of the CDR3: TGCGCCAGCAGCTTGTACGGGGGGGATACGCAGTATTTT. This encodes CASSLYGGDTQYF.

CDR3 bases: TGTGCCACCAGGGCGGACAGGGGGTCTCAGCCCCAGCATTTT. Amino acid sequence: CATRADRGSQPQHF. This sequence joins TRBV19 and TRBJ1-5, with 10 bases lining up with TRBD1. The CDR3 extends over 14 amino acids. Germline V CDR1 and CDR2: LNHDA, SQIVND (reference sequence). J lost 6 bases, V lost 10 bases, and 9 bases had no gene match.

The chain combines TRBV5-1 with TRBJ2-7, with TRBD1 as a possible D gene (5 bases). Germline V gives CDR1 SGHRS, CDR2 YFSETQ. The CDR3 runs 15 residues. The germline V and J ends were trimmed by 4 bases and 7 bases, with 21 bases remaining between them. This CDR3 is CASSLTTPPAGEQYF. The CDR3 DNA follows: TGCGCCAGCAGCCTTACAACCCCGCCGGCAGGGGAGCAGTACTTC.

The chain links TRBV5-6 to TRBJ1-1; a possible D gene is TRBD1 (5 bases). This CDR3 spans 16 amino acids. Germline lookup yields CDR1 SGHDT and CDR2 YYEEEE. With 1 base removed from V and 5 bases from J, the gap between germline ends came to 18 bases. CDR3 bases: TGTGCCAGCAGCTTGCTAGGGGCGGCAGGGAATACTGAAGCTTTCTTT. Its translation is CASSLLGAAGNTEAFF. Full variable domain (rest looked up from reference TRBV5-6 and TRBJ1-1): DAGVTQSPTHLIKTRGQQVTLRCSPKSGHDTVSWYQQALGQGPQFIFQYYEEEERQRGNFPDRFSGHQFPNYSSELNVNALLLGDSALYLCASSLLGAAGNTEAFFGQGTRLTVV.